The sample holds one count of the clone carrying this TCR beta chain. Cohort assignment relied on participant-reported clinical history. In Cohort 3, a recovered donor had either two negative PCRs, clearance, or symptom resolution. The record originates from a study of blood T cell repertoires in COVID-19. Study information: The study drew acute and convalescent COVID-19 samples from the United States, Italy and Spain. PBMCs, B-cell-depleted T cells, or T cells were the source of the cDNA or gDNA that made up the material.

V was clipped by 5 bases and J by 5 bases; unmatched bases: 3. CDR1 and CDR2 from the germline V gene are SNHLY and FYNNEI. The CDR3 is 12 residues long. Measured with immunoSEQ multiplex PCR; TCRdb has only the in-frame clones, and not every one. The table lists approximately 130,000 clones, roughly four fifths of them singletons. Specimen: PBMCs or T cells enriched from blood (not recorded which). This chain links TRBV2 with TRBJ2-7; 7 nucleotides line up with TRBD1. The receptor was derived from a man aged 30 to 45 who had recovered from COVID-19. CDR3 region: CASSKDRDEQYF. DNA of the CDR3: TGTGCCAGCAGTAAAGACAGGGACGAGCAGTACTTC.